Listed below are T cell receptor beta chains from one sample, sequenced in a study of response to subunit inactivated influenza vaccine. TCRdb reanalysed the RT-PCR reads using MiXCR and keeps one entry per CDR3 protein. The sample shows about 780,000 distinct CDR3 sequences, roughly 18% of them seen only once. The material sequenced was PBMCs from blood, taken more than 4 days after vaccination. Every receptor here comes from a man in his fifties who received an inactivated influenza vaccine. Each CDR3 is given with its conserved first and last residue. Each record gives: V gene, CDR3 protein.

TRBV20-1,CSASGGGKSYNEQFF
TRBV5-1,CASSLEGPSQQYF
TRBV12-3/TRBV12-4,CASSFDRRVAYGYTF
TRBV20-1,CSAREMDRPPETQYF
TRBV10-3,CAITQTGGAYEQYF
TRBV10-3,CATRRQGIGTDTQYF
TRBV7-9,CASSQGSNEKLFF
TRBV12-3/TRBV12-4,CASSNRLAGGRETQYF
TRBV5-6,CASSFLGGQTKETQYF
TRBV20-1,CSASSGTSGNNEQFF
TRBV7-9,CASSILAGGGTDTQYF
TRBV5-1,CASSSSSGVTYEQYF
TRBV6-5,CASSPVNSPLHF
TRBV30,CAWGGTGGQETQYF
TRBV25-1,CASSDGGTVLYNEQFF
TRBV6-1,CASRRTSRRRDTQYF
TRBV5-1,CASSYVTDTQYF
TRBV14,CASSQTVDQPQHF
TRBV28,CASRSQTGTGGGGELFF
TRBV6-2/TRBV6-3,CASSYPTNTEAFF
TRBV20-1,CSARGAGGDNEQFF
TRBV12-3/TRBV12-4,CASRGPANYEQYF
TRBV5-1,CASSPTSVSYEQYF
TRBV12-3/TRBV12-4,CASGDGGTDTQYF
TRBV6-1,CASRGLSGANVLTF
TRBV10-3,CAITDGTGAHEQYF
TRBV29-1,CSVGTIEAYEQYF
TRBV7-2,CASSHPPRNEKLFF
TRBV7-2,CASSLVAAGVGETQYF
TRBV25-1,CASSEYAAGGGEQFF
TRBV6-5,CASSYSKHQSGANVLTF
TRBV5-1,CASSKGGGARGYTF
TRBV29-1,CSVDRGPSKFF
TRBV11-2,CASSLEHSLGYEQYF
TRBV29-1,CSARTGLYEQYF
TRBV3-1,CASSYRVGIGSPLHF
TRBV28,CASSLAGGPNNEQFF
TRBV5-1,CASSVPGGRDEQFF
TRBV7-9,CASSSGPYRYF
TRBV12-3/TRBV12-4,CASRGGGYEQYF
TRBV7-9,CATSTPEGGTEAFF
TRBV6-1,CASSGQGGYTEAFF
TRBV29-1,CSAGTGGIGSPLHF
TRBV5-1,CASSIAGGSYEQYF
TRBV20-1,CSAPTLSKTGEEKLFF
TRBV29-1,CSVEAALGTEAFF
TRBV18,CASSPTRGRSLENIQYF
TRBV5-1,CASSFEWDRTNYGYTF
TRBV20-1,CSARLDRGFSVDQPQHF
TRBV6-2/TRBV6-3,CASTTVLKETQYF
TRBV25-1,CASSESRGFNQPQHF
TRBV12-3/TRBV12-4,CASSFSGVGANVLTF
TRBV20-1,CSATGIYDGYEQYF
TRBV7-9,CASSFPAGTGYEQYF
TRBV11-2,CASSLARGPNEAFF
TRBV20-1,CSATDRAGADTQYF
TRBV7-2,CASSPGTSAEQFF
TRBV20-1,CSANGRQNIQYF
TRBV29-1,CSVAGGTVSYEQYF